Listed here are 11 T cell receptor beta chains from one sample, sequenced in a study of early T cells in non-severe SARS-CoV-2 infection. Via MiXCR, TCRdb re-called the 5' RACE reads, giving one row per CDR3 protein. The sample contains 45,000 to 75,000 distinct CDR3 sequences, more than 8.5% of which appear only once. The sample taken for sequencing was whole blood. These receptors were obtained from an adult who was a healthcare worker with PCR-confirmed SARS-CoV-2 infection or an uninfected control (not recorded which).

This clonotype was observed a few times. The rearrangement joins TRBV29-1 to TRBJ1-1, with D perhaps matching TRBD1 (5 bases). CDR3 length: 14 residues. Per germline, CDR1 SQVTM and CDR2 ANQGSEA. Trimming took 3 bases from V and 3 from J, leaving 14 bases between them. The DNA for the CDR3 is TGCAGCGTTGATTCCCGAGGGGCTCACACTGAAGCTTTCTTT. Amino acid sequence: CSVDSRGAHTEAFF.

This clonotype has a count of ten or more. This chain uses TRBV6-2 or TRBV6-3 with TRBJ1-5; tentative D call: TRBD1 (5 bases). The CDR3 covers 17 residues. Germline CDR1 is MNHEY and CDR2 is SVGEGT. V was clipped by 5 bases and J by 2 bases, with 19 bases between them. For the CDR3, the DNA is TGTGCCAGCAGTCCCCGGGCTCCCACGGGGGGCAATCAGCCCCAGCATTTT. Residues: CASSPRAPTGGNQPQHF.

This clonotype was seen ten or more times. The chain employs TRBV18 and TRBJ1-2; tentatively, D is TRBD1 (5 bases). CDR3 length: 15 residues. Deletions cut 2 bases from V and 1 base from J, with 11 bases between. Germline V gene data show CDR1 as KGHSH and CDR2 as LQKENI. CDR3 nucleotides: TGTGCCAGCTCACCAGGCTCAGGGATTAACTATGGCTACACCTTC. It encodes CASSPGSGINYGYTF.

This clonotype came up many times. CDR3 region: CASSSLSAGGGYEQYF. The CDR3 DNA reads TGTGCCAGCAGCTCCCTATCGGCGGGAGGGGGGTACGAGCAGTACTTC. The V call is TRBV7-6, the J call TRBJ2-7; 9 nucleotides match TRBD2. Trimming cost V 4 bases and J 4 bases; bases outside gene matches: 11. Germline loops: CDR1 SGHVS, CDR2 FNYEAQ. The CDR3 has 16 residues.

The gene calls are TRBV19 and TRBJ2-3, with D perhaps matching TRBD2 (6 bases). With 5 bases removed from V and 4 bases from J, the gap between germline ends came to 10 bases. Per germline, CDR1 LNHDA and CDR2 SQIVND (reference sequence). The CDR3 length is 13 residues. This chain's CDR3 is CASSPGDSDTQYF. CDR3 sequence (DNA): TGTGCCAGTAGTCCGGGAGACTCAGATACGCAGTATTTT.

In its sample, this clonotype was seen many times. V and J are TRBV4-3 and TRBJ2-1; TRBD2 matches 7 bases. The CDR3 loop spans 17 amino acids. Germline CDR1 and CDR2: LGHNA and YSLEER. Germline trimming cut 0 bases from V and 5 bases from J; bases unmatched to any gene: 10. The CDR3 bases are TGCGCCAGCAGCCAAGAGGGGGTAGCTAGCGGTAACAATGAGCAGTTCTTC. Its translation is CASSQEGVASGNNEQFF.

This clonotype was observed a handful of times. The chain links TRBV7-8 to TRBJ2-1; D perhaps matches TRBD2 (5 bases). The CDR3 is 17 residues long. In germline, CDR1 is SGHVS, CDR2 FQNEAQ. The V gene lost 6 bases and the J gene lost 7 bases, with 25 bases spanning the gap. The CDR3, as DNA: TGTGCCAGCAGTCCCAGCCGGGCGGGCCGCAAGCGGAATGAGCAGTTCTTC. The encoded protein is CASSPSRAGRKRNEQFF.

In its sample, this clonotype was seen many times. The rearrangement links TRBV19 to TRBJ1-5; 7 bases match TRBD1. The junction had 10 bases not matched to a gene; V was cut back by 7 bases and J by 4 bases. Germline V gene sequence: CDR1 LNHDA, CDR2 SQIVND (reference sequence). This CDR3 comprises 15 residues. DNA for the CDR3: TGTGCCAGTAACACAGGGGACCTAAGAAATCAGCCCCAGCATTTT. Amino acids: CASNTGDLRNQPQHF.

CDR3 in amino acids: CASMPGTGSYNEQFF. The CDR3 DNA follows: TGTGCCAGCATGCCCGGGACAGGGTCCTACAATGAGCAGTTCTTC. The rearrangement links TRBV5-5 to TRBJ2-1; 9 bases are a match to TRBD1. V dropped 6 bases and J dropped 1; count of bases not matched to a gene: 5. The CDR3 runs to 15 residues. Germline V CDR1 and CDR2: SGHKS, YYEKEE (reference sequence).

Here the CDR3 reads CATSRERAGVYSYEQYF. The CDR3 DNA reads as TGTGCCACCAGCAGAGAGAGAGCGGGCGTTTACTCCTACGAGCAGTACTTC. The chain carries TRBV15 and TRBJ2-7, with D tentatively TRBD2 (6 bases). V was shortened by 0 bases and J by 0 bases, with 15 bases between the two germline ends. Germline V gene lookup returns CDR1 LNHNV and CDR2 YYDKDF (reference sequence). CDR3 size: 17 residues.

The chain has TRBV20-1 and TRBJ1-1, with TRBD1 identical over 7 bases. J was trimmed by 11 bases and V by 6 bases; bases with no gene match: 9. Germline V CDR1 and CDR2: DFQATT, SNEGSKA (reference sequence). The CDR3 is 11 amino acids. DNA for the CDR3: TGCAGTGCCGGGACAGTCCTGTGGGCTTTCTTT. It encodes CSAGTVLWAFF.